This T cell receptor beta chain was sequenced for a study of patients and donors after allogeneic stem cell transplantation. CDR3 length: 17 amino acids. J lost 6 bases, V lost 3 bases, and 11 bases had no gene match. MiXCR, run by TCRdb on the RT-PCR reads, gives a single entry per CDR3 protein. The sample consists of some 150,000 distinct CDR3 sequences, 37% of them appearing once. The sequenced material came from blood, either unsorted or a sorted T cell fraction (not recorded which). This TCR was sampled from a human donor who was either an allogeneic HSCT recipient or a stem cell or donor lymphocyte infusion donor (not recorded which). It is not recorded whose cells these are; they may come from a transplant donor. V and J are TRBV12-3 or TRBV12-4 and TRBJ2-3; 11 bases are a match to TRBD2. The CDR3 coding sequence is TGTGCCAGCAGTTTGAATAGCGGGGGGGCCGGGTCCGATACGCAGTATTTT. It codes for CASSLNSGGAGSDTQYF.